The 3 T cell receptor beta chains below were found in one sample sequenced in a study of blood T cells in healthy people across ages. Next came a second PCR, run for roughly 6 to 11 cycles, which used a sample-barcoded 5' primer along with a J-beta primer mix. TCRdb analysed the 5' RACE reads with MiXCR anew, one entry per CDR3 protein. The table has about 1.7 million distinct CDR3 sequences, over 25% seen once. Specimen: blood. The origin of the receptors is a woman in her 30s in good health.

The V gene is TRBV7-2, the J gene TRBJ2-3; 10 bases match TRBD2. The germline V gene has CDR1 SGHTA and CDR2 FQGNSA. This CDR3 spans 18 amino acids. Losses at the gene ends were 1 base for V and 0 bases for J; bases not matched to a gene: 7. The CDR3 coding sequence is TGTGCCAGCAGCTTAGTCCCTAGCGGGAGAACTAGCACAGATACGCAGTATTTT. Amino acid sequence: CASSLVPSGRTSTDTQYF.

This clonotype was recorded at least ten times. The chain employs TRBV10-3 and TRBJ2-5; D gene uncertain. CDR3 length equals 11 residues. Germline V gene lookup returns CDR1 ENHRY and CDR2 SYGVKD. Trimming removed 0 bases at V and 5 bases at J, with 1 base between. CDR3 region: CAISESETQYF. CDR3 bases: TGTGCCATCAGTGAGTCGGAGACCCAGTACTTC.

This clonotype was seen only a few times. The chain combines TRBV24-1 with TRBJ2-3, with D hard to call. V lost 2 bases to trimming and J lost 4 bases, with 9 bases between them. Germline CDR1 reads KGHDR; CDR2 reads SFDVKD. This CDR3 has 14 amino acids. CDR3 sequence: CATSDWRAPDTQYF. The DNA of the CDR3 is TGTGCCACCAGTGATTGGAGAGCCCCAGATACGCAGTATTTT.